Below, 5 T cell receptor beta chains from the same sample are listed, as sequenced in a study of regulatory T cells in long-lasting Graves disease. Time point reported: persistent/refractory GD, antithyroid drugs over 5 years with positive TRAb. RNA from PBMCs was the source of the TCR library. With iRepertoire HTBI primers and Arm-PCR of CDR3 regions, TCR beta libraries were built. TCRdb called the multiplex PCR reads again in MiXCR, with one record for every CDR3 protein. The data show approximately 690,000 distinct CDR3 sequences, with approximately 31% seen just once and 35% to 55% held by the top ten. This sample comprised peripheral blood mononuclear cells (PBMCs), obtained when the disease was refractory, from a patient treated with antithyroid drugs. These receptors came from a female donor with Graves disease.

The rearrangement links TRBV29-1 to TRBJ1-2, with 8 bases identical to TRBD1. Germline CDR1 reads SQVTM; CDR2 reads ANQGSEA. The CDR3 runs to 14 residues. With V trimmed by 5 bases and J by 5 bases, 10 bases remained unmatched. This CDR3 reads CSVTTGGGRYGYTF. CDR3 DNA sequence: TGCAGCGTTACTACAGGGGGAGGTCGTTATGGCTACACCTTC. Looking up the rest from reference TRBV29-1 and TRBJ1-2 gives the full variable domain: SAVISQKPSRDICQRGTSLTIQCQVDSQVTMMFWYRQQPGQSLTLIATANQGSEATYESGFVIDKFPISRPNLTFSTLTVSNMSPEDSSIYLCSVTTGGGRYGYTFGSGTRLTVV.

This chain uses TRBV28 with TRBJ1-1; TRBD1 matches 12 bases. V lost 6 bases, J lost 0 bases, and 2 bases stayed unmatched. The CDR3 spans 15 residues. The germline V gene has CDR1 MDHEN and CDR2 SYDVKM. The CDR3 region is CASRGTGGLNTEAFF. The CDR3, as DNA: TGTGCCAGCAGAGGGACAGGGGGCCTGAACACTGAAGCTTTCTTT.

This clonotype showed up many times. This chain connects TRBV20-1 to TRBJ2-7; 11 bases align to TRBD2. Germline V gene data show CDR1 as DFQATT and CDR2 as SNEGSKA (reference sequence). V gave up 5 bases and J gave up 2 bases; unmatched junction bases: 5. The length of the CDR3 is 14 residues. Here the CDR3 reads CSAEIAGGPYEQYF. Written as DNA, the CDR3 is TGCAGTGCTGAAATAGCGGGAGGGCCCTACGAGCAGTACTTC.

This chain uses TRBV30 with TRBJ1-2, with 7 bases identical to TRBD1. Germline CDR1 GTSNPN, CDR2 SVGIG (reference sequence). The length of the CDR3 is 14 residues. With V trimmed by 3 bases and J by 4 bases, 8 bases remained unmatched. Here the CDR3 reads CAWSVDRVGYGYTF. CDR3 coding DNA: TGTGCCTGGAGCGTTGACAGGGTTGGCTATGGCTACACCTTC.

This clonotype has more than one count but fewer than ten. The genes are TRBV6-2 or TRBV6-3 and TRBJ2-7, with a weak D call TRBD2 (6 bases). This CDR3 spans 12 amino acids. V lost 5 bases to trimming and J lost 2 bases, with 7 bases between them. Looked up from germline, CDR1 is MNHEY and CDR2 is SVGEGT. In DNA form, the CDR3 reads TGTGCCAGCAGTACGGGGGCCTACGAGCAGTACTTC. Its protein product is CASSTGAYEQYF.